This T cell receptor beta chain was retrieved from a study of blood T cell repertoires in COVID-19. For the study at large: Acute and convalescent COVID-19 specimens originated in the United States, Italy and Spain. The analysed material was cDNA or gDNA that came from T cells, B-cell-depleted T cells, or PBMCs.

Germline loops: CDR1 MNHEY, CDR2 SVGAGI. V lost 0 bases to trimming and J lost 3 bases, with 12 bases between them. This CDR3 is 15 amino acids long. In the case of this clone: Additional DNA sequences in this sample encode the identical CDR3.

Original processing notes: Quantification of nucleated cells was approximated via reference gene primer amplification. Clones were read by immunoSEQ multiplex PCR, and TCRdb kept only the in-frame ones, dropping some. D and trimming come from the DNA, and the V and J calls and clone size come from that table. The sample has 200,000 to 300,000 clones; about 87% are singletons. The sequenced sample was peripheral blood. The chain joins TRBV6-5 to TRBJ2-7, with D perhaps TRBD2 (6 bases). This TCR was recovered from a man aged 55 to 70 who had recovered from COVID-19. The CDR3 sequence is CASSYSGAGGYEQYF. CDR3 nucleotides: TGTGCCAGCAGTTACTCAGGGGCCGGGGGCTACGAGCAGTACTTC.